This T cell receptor beta chain is from a study of blood T cell repertoires in COVID-19. Method: immunoSEQ multiplex PCR; TCRdb's copy keeps in-frame clones and lacks some. This table holds around 15,000 clones, around 90% found once. Sequenced: peripheral blood. This clonotype was sampled from a human donor in a cohort sampled during active COVID-19.

The CDR3 sequence is CASSFDNFRTGELFF. As DNA, the CDR3 is TGTGCCAGCAGCTTTGACAATTTTCGGACCGGGGAGCTGTTTTTT. V is TRBV7-3 and J is TRBJ2-2; D uncertain. Germline V gene lookup returns CDR1 SGHTA and CDR2 FQGTGA. The CDR3 is 15 amino acids. The germline V and J ends were trimmed by 3 bases and 5 bases, with 13 bases remaining between them. Full variable domain (remainder filled in from reference TRBV7-3 and TRBJ2-2): GAGVSQTPSNKVTEKGKYVELRCDPISGHTALYWYRQSLGQGPEFLIYFQGTGAADDSGLPNDRFFAVRPEGSVSTLKIQRTERGDSAVYLCASSFDNFRTGELFFGEGSRLTVL.